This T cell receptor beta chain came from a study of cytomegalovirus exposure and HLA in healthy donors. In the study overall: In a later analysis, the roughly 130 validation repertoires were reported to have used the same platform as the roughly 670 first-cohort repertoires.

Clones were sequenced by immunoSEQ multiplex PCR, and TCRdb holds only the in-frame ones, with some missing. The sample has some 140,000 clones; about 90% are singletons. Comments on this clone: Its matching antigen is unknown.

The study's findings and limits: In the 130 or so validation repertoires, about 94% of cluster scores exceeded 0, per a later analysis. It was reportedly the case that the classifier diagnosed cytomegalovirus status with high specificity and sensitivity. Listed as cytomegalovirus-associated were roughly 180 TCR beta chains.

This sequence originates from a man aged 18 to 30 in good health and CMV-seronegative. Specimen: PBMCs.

This CDR3 is CASSGPGGLPTDTQYF. CDR3 in DNA: TGTGCCAGCAGCGGGCCTGGCGGACTACCCACAGATACGCAGTATTTT. J is TRBJ2-3 and V is TRBV5-4; tentatively, D is TRBD2 (6 bases). Germline values: CDR1 SGHNT, CDR2 YYREEE (reference sequence). V lost 4 bases to trimming and J lost 2 bases, with 17 bases between them. The CDR3 contains 16 residues.